These T cell receptor beta chains were read from a single sample in a study of regulatory T cells in long-lasting Graves disease. MiXCR was run by TCRdb on the multiplex PCR reads, yielding one entry per CDR3 protein. The data show hundreds of thousands of distinct CDR3 sequences, with about 15% seen just once and around 10% held by the top ten. The sample was also linked to a second study, of T cells in Graves' hyperthyroidism and ophthalmopathy.

Sequences were derived from peripheral blood mononuclear cells (PBMCs), sampled at new diagnosis, from a patient treated with antithyroid drugs. The receptors here all came from a woman aged 30 to 39 with Graves disease. Each CDR3 is given with its conserved first and last residue. The D gene is left open where the match is weak. Part of the rows lack a size; the others show once, few, many or a class for expanded clones.

many	TRBV28	TRBJ2-7	.	TGTGCCAGCAGAAAGAGCGGCGGACCTTCCTACGAGCAGTACTTC	CASRKSGGPSYEQYF
many	TRBV2	TRBJ2-7	TRBD1	TGTGCCAGCCGCGGGACAGGGCCCGAGCAGTACTTC	CASRGTGPEQYF
many	TRBV11-2	TRBJ2-1	.	TGTGCCAGCAGCATCTCGTTGGGAAATGAGCAGTTCTTC	CASSISLGNEQFF
many	TRBV2	TRBJ2-2	.	TGTGCCAGCATGGGGGGCCGTCTTATGCCCGGGGAGCTGTTTTTT	CASMGGRLMPGELFF
few	TRBV6-1	TRBJ2-7	.	TGTGCCAGCAGTAAACTCCGAAGGGAGCAGTACTTC	CASSKLRREQYF
many	TRBV5-1	TRBJ2-1	.	TGCGCCAGCAGCCCAGACGGAAGCTCCTACAATGAGCAGTTCTTC	CASSPDGSSYNEQFF
.	TRBV20-1	TRBJ2-1	TRBD2	TGCAGTGCTACATTACCCGGGACTAGCGGAAACAATGAGCAGTTCTTC	CSATLPGTSGNNEQFF
many	TRBV30	TRBJ2-5	TRBD2	TGTGCCTTCTCCCGAGCGGGGGCCCAAGAGACCCAGTACTTC	CAFSRAGAQETQYF
.	TRBV29-1	TRBJ2-5	.	TGCAGCGTTGAGTTCGACAGGAAGACCCAGTACTTC	CSVEFDRKTQYF
many	TRBV11-2	TRBJ2-3	.	TGTGCCAGCAGACTCCGGGACCGACGCACAGATACGCAGTATTTT	CASRLRDRRTDTQYF
many	TRBV20-1	TRBJ1-1	.	TGCAGTGGAAACAGCCTCATGAACACTGAAGCTTTCTTT	CSGNSLMNTEAFF
.	TRBV11-2	TRBJ2-6	.	TGTGCCAGCAGCCGGGCTGCCGGGGCCAACGTCCTGACTTTC	CASSRAAGANVLTF
many	TRBV12-3/TRBV12-4	TRBJ2-1	TRBD1	TGTGCCAGCAGCCTTGACAGGGGTGGCTACAATGAGCAGTTCTTC	CASSLDRGGYNEQFF
many	TRBV27	TRBJ1-5	.	TGTGCCAGCATCAATAGGGAAGCGGGTCAGCCCCAGCATTTT	CASINREAGQPQHF
.	TRBV11-2	TRBJ1-5	.	TGTGCCAGCAGCTGGTCAGGGTTTCAGCCCCAGCATTTT	CASSWSGFQPQHF
.	TRBV4-3	TRBJ1-1	.	TGCGCCAGCAGCCAAGCCCTAGGGAGGGGGGGACTGAACACTGAAGCTTTCTTT	CASSQALGRGGLNTEAFF
.	TRBV6-1	TRBJ2-7	TRBD1	TGTGCCAGCAGACCGTCGGGACAGGGGAGAGGATACGAGCAGTACTTC	CASRPSGQGRGYEQYF
few	TRBV29-1	TRBJ2-1	TRBD2	TGCAGCGAGCGGACTAGCGGGAGCTCCTACAATGAGCAGTTCTTC	CSERTSGSSYNEQFF
many	TRBV11-2	TRBJ2-2	.	TGTGCCAGCACCCCCGTGGGCGGGCTGAACACCGGGGAGCTGTTTTTT	CASTPVGGLNTGELFF
many	TRBV18	TRBJ1-4	.	TGTGCCAGCTCACCGGATCGTGAAAAACTGTTTTTT	CASSPDREKLFF
few	TRBV5-1	TRBJ2-3	.	TGCGCCAGCAGCTTCACCAGGGTGGTGACAGATACGCAGTATTTT	CASSFTRVVTDTQYF
many	TRBV2	TRBJ2-2	.	TGTGCCAGCAGTGGACAGAACACCGGGGAGCTGTTTTTT	CASSGQNTGELFF
.	TRBV25-1	TRBJ2-7	TRBD1	TGTGCCAGCTCCGGGACAGGGGGCTACGAGCAGTACTTC	CASSGTGGYEQYF
.	TRBV5-8	TRBJ1-4	TRBD1	TGTGCCAGCAGCCGGGCCTACTGGGACAGCAATGAAAAACTGTTTTTT	CASSRAYWDSNEKLFF
.	TRBV10-3	TRBJ1-1	.	TGTGCCATCCGAAGGACGGGGTTCCGCACTGAAGCTTTCTTT	CAIRRTGFRTEAFF
many	TRBV7-2	TRBJ2-1	TRBD2	TGTGCCAGCAGCCTTAGCGGGAGGGACTCCTACAATGAGCAGTTCTTC	CASSLSGRDSYNEQFF
many	TRBV3-1	TRBJ1-1	.	TGTGCCAGCAGCCAATTCGGCACTGAAGCTTTCTTT	CASSQFGTEAFF
.	TRBV6-1	TRBJ2-7	.	TGTGCCAGCCAACAGGAGAGCGAGCAGTACTTC	CASQQESEQYF
many	TRBV6-2/TRBV6-3	TRBJ2-7	.	TGTGCCAGCAGTTACTCGACAAAAGCGGGTGGCGAGCAGTACTTC	CASSYSTKAGGEQYF
few	TRBV12-5	TRBJ1-2	TRBD1	TGTGCTAGTGGACTCGGGACAGGGGTACCCCGTGGCTACACCTTC	CASGLGTGVPRGYTF
.	TRBV7-2	TRBJ2-1	TRBD1	TGTGCCAGCAGCCAAATGGGGACAGGGATTAATGAGCAGTTCTTC	CASSQMGTGINEQFF
many	TRBV11-1	TRBJ2-7	.	TGTGCCAGCAGCTTACACAGGGACTACGAGCAGTACTTC	CASSLHRDYEQYF
.	TRBV27	TRBJ1-2	.	TGTGCCAGCAGTTCCAATGACCCTAACTATGGCTACACCTTC	CASSSNDPNYGYTF
many	TRBV19	TRBJ2-1	TRBD2	TGTGCCAGTCGGGACGGCGGGAGGGCCATTGATGAGCAGTTCTTC	CASRDGGRAIDEQFF
.	TRBV20-1	TRBJ2-3	TRBD2	TGCAGTGCTAGAGATAGCGGGAGAGTTCGTGGCACAGATACGCAGTATTTT	CSARDSGRVRGTDTQYF
many	TRBV7-9	TRBJ2-3	TRBD2	TGTGCCAGCAGCCTCGAACTAGCGGGATCGGATACGCAGTATTTT	CASSLELAGSDTQYF
.	TRBV27	TRBJ2-7	TRBD1	TGTGCCAGCAGCGTAGAACAGGGGGGCCACGAGCAGTACTTC	CASSVEQGGHEQYF
.	TRBV10-3	TRBJ1-6	TRBD1	TGTGCCATCAGGAGGACAGGGGATAATTCACCCCTCCACTTT	CAIRRTGDNSPLHF
.	TRBV12-3/TRBV12-4	TRBJ2-3	.	TGTGCCAGCAGTCCCCTGGGGGGCAGCGGTACAGATACGCAGTATTTT	CASSPLGGSGTDTQYF
many	TRBV7-8	TRBJ1-2	.	TGTGCCAGCAGCTTAGTGGGCAGGGGCAGCATCTATGGCTACACCTTC	CASSLVGRGSIYGYTF
.	TRBV15	TRBJ1-1	.	TGTGCCACCAGCAGAGACAGGGGAGTAACTGAAGCTTTCTTT	CATSRDRGVTEAFF
many	TRBV20-1	TRBJ2-7	.	TGCAGTGCTGCGAGTTGGGTGGGGACTGGGGAGCAGTACTTC	CSAASWVGTGEQYF
many	TRBV6-2/TRBV6-3	TRBJ1-5	.	TGTGCCAGCAGTTTACAGGTTACCAAGATCAATCAGCCCCAGCATTTT	CASSLQVTKINQPQHF
.	TRBV14	TRBJ1-1	TRBD1	TGTGCCAGCAGCCAAGCGGGACAGGAAACGGCTTTCTTT	CASSQAGQETAFF
.	TRBV20-1	TRBJ2-3	TRBD1	TGCAGTGCCGGACAGGGGATTGAAGATACGCAGTATTTT	CSAGQGIEDTQYF
many	TRBV10-3	TRBJ1-2	.	TGTGCCATCAGTCCCGGGGCCTTGGACTATGGCTACACCTTC	CAISPGALDYGYTF
many	TRBV28	TRBJ2-1	.	TGTGCCAGCAGTTTAGGGGGAGTGGGCAATGAGCAGTTCTTC	CASSLGGVGNEQFF
.	TRBV30	TRBJ2-1	.	TGTGCCTGGACCAGTCGGCATGAGCAGTTCTTC	CAWTSRHEQFF
few	TRBV20-1	TRBJ1-4	.	TGCAGTGCCCCGGCTTGGGGCAATGAAAAACTGTTTTTT	CSAPAWGNEKLFF
many	TRBV20-1	TRBJ2-7	TRBD2	TGCAGTGCCCCGGACAGCTTAACTAGCGGGGGGTCCTACGAGCAGTACTTC	CSAPDSLTSGGSYEQYF
many	TRBV11-2	TRBJ1-3	.	TGTGCCAGCAGCTTCCTGGCAGCGTCTGGAAACACCATATATTTT	CASSFLAASGNTIYF
many	TRBV7-9	TRBJ2-1	.	TGTGCCAGCAGCTTAGATCAGGAAAGACCGTTGCCTCTTACGCAGTTCTTC	CASSLDQERPLPLTQFF
many	TRBV28	TRBJ2-7	.	TGTGCCAGCAGTTTAGAGGCCTACGAGCAGTACTTC	CASSLEAYEQYF
few	TRBV6-2/TRBV6-3	TRBJ1-5	.	TGTGCCAGCAGTTCATACAGGGAGGGTCAGCCCCAGCATTTT	CASSSYREGQPQHF
.	TRBV5-1	TRBJ1-1	TRBD1	TGCGCCAGCAGCTTGGAGGGACAGGGGGTTTGGAACACTGAAGCTTTCTTT	CASSLEGQGVWNTEAFF